The 16 T cell receptor beta chains presented below share a single source sample, sequenced in a study of response to subunit inactivated influenza vaccine. One entry per CDR3 protein results from TCRdb running MiXCR on the RT-PCR reads. Of hundreds of thousands of distinct CDR3 sequences in the sample, around 14% were seen once. Sequencing used PBMCs from blood, obtained about 12 days after vaccination. All receptors derive from a man aged 45-65 years who received an inactivated influenza vaccine.

This chain joins TRBV23-1 and TRBJ1-5, with no clear D. TRBV23-1 is known as an ORF, though its function is uncertain. This CDR3 spans 17 amino acids. Deletions cut 0 bases from V and 2 bases from J, with 14 bases between. DNA for the CDR3: TGCGCCAGCAGTCAATCGCTGCGGATAGGCGGCAATCAGCCCCAGCATTTT. Translated, it gives CASSQSLRIGGNQPQHF.

This clonotype was counted ten times or more. J is TRBJ2-3 and V is TRBV20-1; 7 bases agree with TRBD2. The V segment lost 0 bases and the J segment 4 bases; nucleotides outside the gene matches: 10. There are 16 residues in the CDR3. CDR1 and CDR2 from the germline V gene are DFQATT and SNEGSKA (reference sequence). Here the CDR3 reads CSARDGLVGRSDTQYF. CDR3 nucleotides: TGCAGTGCTAGAGATGGTCTCGTCGGGAGGTCAGATACGCAGTATTTT.

The chain recombines TRBV11-2 with TRBJ1-1; no clear D gene. Trimming removed 2 bases at V and 6 bases at J, with 7 bases between. CDR1 is SGHAT and CDR2 is FQNNGV in the germline V gene. The CDR3 length is 12 residues. DNA of the CDR3: TGTGCCAGCAGCTTAACGAGTCCTGAAGCTTTCTTT. Residues: CASSLTSPEAFF.

CDR3 sequence (DNA): TGTGCCAGCAGTAGCGATATTCTCGGGAGCTCCTACGAGCAGTACTTC. Translating it yields CASSSDILGSSYEQYF. The chain combines TRBV6-1 with TRBJ2-7; weak D call: TRBD2 (6 bases). V lost 5 bases and J lost 0, with 17 bases in between. The CDR3 runs to 16 residues. Germline values: CDR1 MNHNS, CDR2 SASEGT.

CDR3 sequence reads: CASSQEGFSEAFF. CDR3 sequence (DNA): TGTGCCAGCAGCCAAGAAGGGTTCAGTGAAGCTTTCTTT. The rearrangement uses TRBV4-2 and TRBJ1-1; D is unclear. This CDR3 contains 13 residues. Trimming left V 0 bases short and J 7 bases short, with 9 bases between. CDR1 is LGHNA and CDR2 is YNFKEQ in the germline V gene.

This clonotype was seen at least ten times. The chain is built from TRBV10-3 and TRBJ2-1, with 9 bases matching TRBD1. V shed 6 bases and J 7 bases; nucleotides not matched to a gene: 4. The CDR3 loop spans 13 amino acids. The germline CDR1 and CDR2 sequences are ENHRY and SYGVKD. CDR3 in amino acids: CAIRRQGENEQFF. CDR3 nucleotide sequence: TGTGCCATCAGGAGACAGGGGGAGAATGAGCAGTTCTTC.

The chain uses TRBV12-3 or TRBV12-4 and TRBJ2-6, with TRBD1 as a possible D gene (5 bases). Trimming stripped 7 bases from V and 0 bases from J, with 10 bases between. This CDR3 contains 15 residues. CDR3 sequence reads: CASKHRYSGANVLTF. The CDR3 bases are TGTGCCAGCAAGCACAGGTACTCTGGGGCCAACGTCCTGACTTTC.

The gene calls are TRBV20-1 and TRBJ2-7, with TRBD1 matching over 9 bases. V shed 3 bases and J 0 bases; nucleotides not matched to a gene: 6. The V gene's germline CDR1 is DFQATT and CDR2 SNEGSKA (reference sequence). The CDR3 spans 15 residues. CDR3 residues: CSARGQGSSSYEQYF. The CDR3, as DNA: TGCAGTGCTAGGGGACAGGGATCCAGCTCCTACGAGCAGTACTTC.

This clonotype was observed at least ten times. The CDR3 region has the DNA TGCGCCAGCAGCTTGCCAGGGAGGACCACCTACGAGCAGTACTTC. Translation gives CASSLPGRTTYEQYF. The chain couples TRBV5-1 to TRBJ2-7; weak D call: TRBD2 (6 bases). CDR3 length: 15 residues. V lost 1 base and J lost 2, with 13 bases in between. The germline V gene encodes CDR1 SGHRS and CDR2 YFSETQ.

The table lists this clonotype with many counts. The rearrangement links TRBV7-6 to TRBJ2-7, with 10 bases matching TRBD1. This CDR3 comprises 16 residues. Germline CDR1 is SGHVS and CDR2 is FNYEAQ. J gave up 3 bases and V 5 bases, and 10 bases lay outside the gene matches. This CDR3 is CASSAFPRTGGYEQYF. CDR3 DNA sequence: TGTGCCAGCAGCGCCTTTCCAAGGACAGGGGGCTACGAGCAGTACTTC.

The chain has TRBV20-1 and TRBJ1-6; 8 bases align to TRBD1. The CDR3 sequence is 13 residues long. CDR1 and CDR2 from the germline V gene are DFQATT and SNEGSKA (reference sequence). The V and J ends lost 6 bases and 6 bases, in that order; junction bases with no gene match: 4. The CDR3 region is CSARGQPNSPLHF. Written as DNA, the CDR3 is TGCAGTGCCAGGGGGCAGCCTAATTCACCCCTCCACTTT.

The table lists this clonotype with a few counts. The chain joins TRBV11-2 to TRBJ2-2; 9 bases agree with TRBD1. Germline-derived CDR1 and CDR2 are SGHAT and FQNNGV. Trimming took 5 bases from V and 6 from J; bases not matched to a gene: 4. The CDR3 consists of 14 residues. CDR3 coding DNA: TGTGCCAGCAGCCCACAGGGGGCGCCCGGGGAGCTGTTTTTT. Translation gives CASSPQGAPGELFF.

This clonotype has only a few counts. This sequence joins TRBV20-1 and TRBJ2-2; weak D call: TRBD1 (6 bases). The V gene lost 4 bases and the J gene lost 2 bases, with 11 bases spanning the gap. This CDR3 region has 14 residues. The germline CDR1 and CDR2 sequences are DFQATT and SNEGSKA (reference sequence). The CDR3 loop is CSANTGRNTGELFF. As DNA, the CDR3 is TGCAGTGCTAATACAGGGCGCAACACCGGGGAGCTGTTTTTT.

This clonotype was counted a few times. The chain carries TRBV29-1 and TRBJ2-2; 7 nucleotides agree with TRBD1. The CDR3 contains 16 residues. V gave up 5 bases and J gave up 9 bases; unmatched junction bases: 18. Germline V gene data show CDR1 as SQVTM and CDR2 as ANQGSEA. The CDR3: CSVSDRALAPRRELFF. The CDR3 DNA is TGCAGCGTTTCCGACAGGGCGCTAGCTCCACGGCGGGAGCTGTTTTTT.

This clonotype was recorded at least ten times. The rearrangement uses TRBV9 and TRBJ1-1, with TRBD1 as a possible D gene (5 bases). Trimming took 3 bases from V and 8 from J, leaving 14 bases between them. Germline V lookup: CDR1 SGDLS, CDR2 YYNGEE. The CDR3 totals 13 residues. The CDR3 DNA follows: TGTGCCAGCAGCGCCGGGGCAGGCTTAGAAGCTTTCTTT. Translated, it gives CASSAGAGLEAFF.

The V gene is TRBV5-1, the J gene TRBJ2-2, with 9 bases matching TRBD1. V dropped 0 bases and J dropped 0; count of bases not matched to a gene: 6. Germline assignment: CDR1 SGHRS and CDR2 YFSETQ. The CDR3 covers 18 residues. The CDR3, as DNA: TGCGCCAGCAGCTTGGCCCACAGGGGGCCCTCGAACACCGGGGAGCTGTTTTTT. This codes for CASSLAHRGPSNTGELFF.